This T cell receptor (beta chain) comes out of a study of early T cells in non-severe SARS-CoV-2 infection. Study-wide points: Using VDJdb, the matching emphasized anti-spike CD8 responses while missing private and CD4 specificities.

TCRdb re-derived calls from the 5' RACE reads in MiXCR, one entry per CDR3 protein. The data contain tens of thousands of distinct CDR3 sequences, approximately 4.8% of them seen just once; the ten biggest clones take up about 5%. Notes on this clonotype: No antigen is known for it.

The germline V gene encodes CDR1 SEHNR and CDR2 FQNEAQ (reference sequence). Trimming left V 1 base short and J 6 bases short, with 9 bases between. This CDR3 contains 13 residues. The sequence was obtained from an adult who was a healthcare worker with PCR-confirmed SARS-CoV-2 infection or an uninfected control (not recorded which). The sample comprised whole blood. V usage is TRBV7-9 and J usage is TRBJ1-1, with a possible D match to TRBD1 (5 bases). CDR3 nucleotides: TGTGCCAGCAGCTTAGGAACAGGATCTGAAGCTTTCTTT. This sequence encodes CASSLGTGSEAFF.